This TCR beta chain derives from a study of Ad26.COV2.S vaccination and SARS-CoV-2 variants. CDR1 is MGHRA and CDR2 is YSYEKL in the germline V gene. CDR3 length: 14 residues. V was pared by 1 base and J by 4 bases, with 10 bases between. Treatment meaning: 19 received Ad26.COV2.S at low or high dose, single or two shots; about 5 received placebo; per-sample allocation not given. The study sampled participants on day 63 after the first vaccine or placebo injection. The vaccine antigen was prefusion-stabilized Wuhan SARS-CoV-2 spike. TCRdb's copy holds only in-frame clones and misses some; the assay was immunoSEQ multiplex PCR. In the table there are 300,000 to 400,000 clones, approximately 86% of which are singletons.

The chain links TRBV4-1 to TRBJ1-1; D call uncertain. The sequencing used peripheral blood, collected in a trial of Ad26.COV2.S vaccine versus placebo. The source is a person aged 18-65 years who received the Ad26.COV2.S COVID-19 vaccine or a placebo. DNA of the CDR3: TGCGCCAGCAGCCAAGCCCTTTTCCCCACTGAAGCTTTCTTT. Protein: CASSQALFPTEAFF.